Sequencing of this TCR beta chain was carried out in a study of cytomegalovirus exposure and HLA in healthy donors. Whole-study findings and limits: Evidence from a later analysis indicated that most CMV-associated TCR beta chains looked HLA-restricted. About 87% or about 30% of the time was how often most TCR beta V segments were productive, according to an earlier analysis. Later analysis found that TCR beta chains associated with HLA were more clonally expanded than other, equally common chains.

In regard to this clone: Its target is not known.

This CDR3 contains 15 residues. CDR1 and CDR2 (germline): SGHDT, YYEEEE. The V gene lost 4 bases and the J gene lost 0 bases, with 14 bases spanning the gap. It was with 60 Vbeta and 13 Jbeta primers that the PCR ran. This table comes from immunoSEQ multiplex PCR, and its TCRdb copy is limited to in-frame clones, with some not included. The sample data list roughly 120,000 clones. The chain is built from TRBV5-6 and TRBJ2-7, with a tentative D call TRBD1 (5 bases). The receptor's source is a man aged 35 to 55 in good health and CMV-seropositive. Source material: PBMCs. In DNA, the CDR3 is TGTGCCAGCAGCCGGGTGACGCAGGGCTCCTACGAGCAGTACTTC. Translation gives CASSRVTQGSYEQYF.